This entry is about one TCR beta chain. Its antigen is not known. Sequencing used immunoSEQ multiplex PCR; TCRdb keeps in-frame clones, though not all of them. The table includes some 60,000 clones, about 89% detected once. These data are taken from a study of OX40 agonist ivuxolimab in advanced cancers. The wider study: Enrolled patients in dose escalation had cancers that were hepatocellular carcinoma, melanoma, renal cell or head and neck cancer. Cohort: more than 75% men, mean age about 60, aged roughly 20 to 79.

The germline gives CDR1 SGDLS, CDR2 YYNGEE. The CDR3 extends over 13 amino acids. Trimming took off 0 bases at V and 4 bases at J, with 4 bases between the two ends. Points from the study as a whole: At doses 0.1 to 3.0 mg/kg, CD4+ and CD8+ clones expanded.

V is TRBV9 and J is TRBJ2-2; D remains unclear. The input for sequencing was CD4+ or CD8+ T cells sorted from blood, taken in a trial of the OX40 agonist ivuxolimab. The receptor's source is an adult with an advanced solid tumor such as melanoma, head and neck, liver or kidney cancer. CDR3: CASSVGPTGELFF. As DNA, the CDR3 is TGTGCCAGCAGCGTAGGACCCACCGGGGAGCTGTTTTTT.